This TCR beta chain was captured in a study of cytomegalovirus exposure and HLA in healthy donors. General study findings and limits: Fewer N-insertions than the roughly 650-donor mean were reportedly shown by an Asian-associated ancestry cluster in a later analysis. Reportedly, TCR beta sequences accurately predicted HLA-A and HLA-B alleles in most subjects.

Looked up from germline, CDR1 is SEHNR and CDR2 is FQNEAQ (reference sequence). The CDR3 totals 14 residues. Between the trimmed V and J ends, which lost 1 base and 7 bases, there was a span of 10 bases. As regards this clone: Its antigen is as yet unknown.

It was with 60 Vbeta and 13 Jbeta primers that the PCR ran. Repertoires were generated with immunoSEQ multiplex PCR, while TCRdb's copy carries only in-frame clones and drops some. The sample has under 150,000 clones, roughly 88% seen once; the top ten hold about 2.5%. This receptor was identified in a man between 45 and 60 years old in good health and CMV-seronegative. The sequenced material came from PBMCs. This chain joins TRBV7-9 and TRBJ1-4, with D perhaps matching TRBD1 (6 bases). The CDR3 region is CASSLGRGGEKLFF. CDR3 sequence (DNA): TGTGCCAGCAGCTTAGGCAGGGGTGGTGAAAAACTGTTTTTT.